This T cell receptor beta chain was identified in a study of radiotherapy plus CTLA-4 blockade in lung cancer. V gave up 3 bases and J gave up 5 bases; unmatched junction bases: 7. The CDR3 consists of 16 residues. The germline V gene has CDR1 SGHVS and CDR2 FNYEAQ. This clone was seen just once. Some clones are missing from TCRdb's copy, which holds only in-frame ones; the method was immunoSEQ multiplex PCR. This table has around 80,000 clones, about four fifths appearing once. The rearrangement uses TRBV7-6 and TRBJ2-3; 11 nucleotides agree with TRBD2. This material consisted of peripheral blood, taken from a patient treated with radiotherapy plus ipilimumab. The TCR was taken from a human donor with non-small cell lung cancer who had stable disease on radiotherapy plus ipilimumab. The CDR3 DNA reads TGTGCCAGCAGCTTTTTAGCGGGAGGGTCGGTAGATACGCAGTATTTT. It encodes CASSFLAGGSVDTQYF.